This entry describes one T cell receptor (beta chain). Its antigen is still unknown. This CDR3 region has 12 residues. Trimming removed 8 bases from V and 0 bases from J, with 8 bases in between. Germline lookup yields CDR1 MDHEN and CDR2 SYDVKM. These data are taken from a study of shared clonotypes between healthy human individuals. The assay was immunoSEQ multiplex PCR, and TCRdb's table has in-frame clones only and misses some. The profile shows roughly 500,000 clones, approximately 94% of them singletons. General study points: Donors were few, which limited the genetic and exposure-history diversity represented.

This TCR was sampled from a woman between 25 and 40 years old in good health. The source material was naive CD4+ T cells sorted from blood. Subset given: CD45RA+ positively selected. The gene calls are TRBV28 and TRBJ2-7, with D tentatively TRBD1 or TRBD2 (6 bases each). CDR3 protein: CASEGGSYEQYF. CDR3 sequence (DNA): TGTGCCAGCGAGGGGGGCTCCTACGAGCAGTACTTC.